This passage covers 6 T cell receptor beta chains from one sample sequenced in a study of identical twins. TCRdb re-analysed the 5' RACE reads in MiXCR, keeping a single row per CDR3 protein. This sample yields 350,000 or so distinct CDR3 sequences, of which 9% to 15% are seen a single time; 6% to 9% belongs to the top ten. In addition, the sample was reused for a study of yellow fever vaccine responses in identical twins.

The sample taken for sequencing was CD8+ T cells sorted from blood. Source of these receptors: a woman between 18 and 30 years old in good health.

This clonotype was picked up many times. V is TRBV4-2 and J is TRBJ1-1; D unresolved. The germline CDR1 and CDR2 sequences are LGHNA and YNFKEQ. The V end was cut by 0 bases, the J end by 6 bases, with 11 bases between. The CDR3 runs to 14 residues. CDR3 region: CASSQDPSRAEAFF. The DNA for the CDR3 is TGTGCCAGCAGCCAAGATCCGAGTCGGGCTGAAGCTTTCTTT.

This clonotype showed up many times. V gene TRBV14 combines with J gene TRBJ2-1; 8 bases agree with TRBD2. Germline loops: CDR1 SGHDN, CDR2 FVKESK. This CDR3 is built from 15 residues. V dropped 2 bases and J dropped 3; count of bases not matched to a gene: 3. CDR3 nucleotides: TGTGCCAGCAGCCAAAAACTAGCGGTCTACAATGAGCAGTTCTTC. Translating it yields CASSQKLAVYNEQFF.

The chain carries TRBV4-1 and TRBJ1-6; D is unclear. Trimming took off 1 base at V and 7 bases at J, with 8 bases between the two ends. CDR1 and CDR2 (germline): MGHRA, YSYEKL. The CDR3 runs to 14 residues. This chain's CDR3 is CASSQVVGNSPLHF. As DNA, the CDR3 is TGCGCCAGCAGCCAAGTTGTGGGGAATTCACCCCTCCACTTT.

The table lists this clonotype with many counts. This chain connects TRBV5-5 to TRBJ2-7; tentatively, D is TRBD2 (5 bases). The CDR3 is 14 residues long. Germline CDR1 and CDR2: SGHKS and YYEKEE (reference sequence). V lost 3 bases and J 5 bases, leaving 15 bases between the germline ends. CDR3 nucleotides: TGTGCCAGCAGCTCGCCGGCGGGTTGGGACGAGCAGTACTTC. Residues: CASSSPAGWDEQYF. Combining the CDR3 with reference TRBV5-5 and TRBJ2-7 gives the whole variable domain DAGVTQSPTHLIKTRGQQVTLRCSPISGHKSVSWYQQVLGQGPQFIFQYYEKEERGRGNFPDRFSARQFPNYSSELNVNALLLGDSALYLCASSSPAGWDEQYFGPGTRLTVT.

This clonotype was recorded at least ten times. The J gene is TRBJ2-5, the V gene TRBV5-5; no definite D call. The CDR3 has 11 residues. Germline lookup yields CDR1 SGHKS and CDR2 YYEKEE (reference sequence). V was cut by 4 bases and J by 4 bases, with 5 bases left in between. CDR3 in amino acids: CASSNTETQYF. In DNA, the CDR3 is TGTGCCAGCAGCAACACAGAGACCCAGTACTTC.

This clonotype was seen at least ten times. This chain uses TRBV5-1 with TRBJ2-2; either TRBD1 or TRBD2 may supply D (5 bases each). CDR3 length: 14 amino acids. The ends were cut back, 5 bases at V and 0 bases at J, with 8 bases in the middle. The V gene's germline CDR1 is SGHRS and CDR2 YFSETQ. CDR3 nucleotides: TGCGCCAGCAGGATGGGGGCGAACACCGGGGAGCTGTTTTTT. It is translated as CASRMGANTGELFF. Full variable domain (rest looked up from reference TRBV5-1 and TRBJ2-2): KAGVTQTPRYLIKTRGQQVTLSCSPISGHRSVSWYQQTPGQGLQFLFEYFSETQRNKGNFPGRFSGRQFSNSRSEMNVSTLELGDSALYLCASRMGANTGELFFGEGSRLTVL.